A selection of T cell receptor beta chains follows, all from one sample in a study of control samples from healthy donors and cancer patients. Profiled with immunoSEQ multiplex PCR; TCRdb holds only in-frame clones, not every one. This table holds over 80,000 clones, roughly 83% found once. Sequencing input: blood. Receptor source: a woman aged 25 to 45 in good health. Each CDR3 is given with its conserved first and last residue. The order of the fields is clone size, D gene, V gene, J gene, CDR3 protein, CDR3 DNA. The D gene is left open where the match is weak. Clone size is given for some rows only: seen once, a few or many times, or a class if the clone is expanded.

.	TRBD1	TRBV4-3	TRBJ1-6	CASSQDLGGGGSPLHF	TGCGCCAGCAGCCAAGACCTAGGGGGCGGTGGTTCACCCCTCCACTTT
.	.	TRBV2	TRBJ2-7	CASSAISVYEQYF	TGTGCCAGCAGTGCGATATCTGTTTACGAGCAGTACTTC
.	TRBD1	TRBV6-6	TRBJ2-7	CASSRDRGSYEQYF	TGTGCCAGCTCCCGGGACAGGGGCTCTTACGAGCAGTACTTC
.	.	TRBV12-5	TRBJ2-5	CASGLGEGDKYF	TGTGCTAGTGGTTTGGGGGAGGGGGATAAGTACTTC
.	.	TRBV3-1/TRBV3-2	TRBJ2-1	CASSRGRAIDNEQFF	TGTGCCAGCAGCCGGGGTCGTGCAATCGACAATGAGCAGTTCTTC
.	.	TRBV28	TRBJ1-2	CASSQGHYGYTF	TGTGCCAGCAGCCAGGGTCACTATGGCTACACCTTC
.	TRBD1	TRBV5-8	TRBJ1-6	CASSPTRDRGRWGHSPLHF	TGTGCCAGCAGCCCAACCCGGGACAGGGGGCGTTGGGGCCATTCACCCCTCCACTTT
.	TRBD1	TRBV6-4	TRBJ1-1	CASSEEQGATEAFF	TGTGCCAGCAGTGAAGAACAGGGGGCGACTGAAGCTTTCTTT
.	.	TRBV3-1/TRBV3-2	TRBJ2-2	CASSQIQGGVRELFF	TGTGCCAGCAGCCAGATACAGGGTGGAGTGAGGGAGCTGTTTTTT
.	TRBD1	TRBV7-9	TRBJ1-2	CASSSDRLYGYTF	TGTGCCAGCAGCTCGGACAGGCTCTATGGCTACACCTTC
.	TRBD1	TRBV11-2	TRBJ1-2	CASSLDQGGVGGYTF	TGTGCCAGCAGCTTAGATCAAGGGGGCGTAGGAGGCTACACCTTC
few	.	TRBV6-6	TRBJ1-6	CASRGPGAGSPLHF	TGTGCCAGCAGAGGGCCAGGGGCGGGTTCACCCCTCCACTTT
.	.	TRBV30	TRBJ1-2	CAWSPGPNYGYTF	TGTGCCTGGAGTCCCGGTCCTAACTATGGCTACACCTTC
few	.	TRBV5-6	TRBJ2-1	CASIGQRFGNEQFF	TGTGCCAGCATTGGACAGCGGTTTGGCAATGAGCAGTTCTTC
.	.	TRBV2	TRBJ2-3	CASSAENTDTQYF	TGTGCCAGCAGCGCAGAAAACACAGATACGCAGTATTTT
.	TRBD1	TRBV4-1	TRBJ2-3	CASSQDPGQFTDTQYF	TGCGCCAGCAGCCAAGATCCGGGACAGTTCACAGATACGCAGTATTTT
.	.	TRBV3-1/TRBV3-2	TRBJ2-2	CASSRLRTGNTGELFF	TGTGCCAGCAGTCGACTCCGGACGGGGAACACCGGGGAGCTGTTTTTT
.	.	TRBV18	TRBJ2-3	CASSPRVTGADTQYF	TGTGCCAGCTCACCACGTGTGACCGGGGCAGATACGCAGTATTTT
.	.	TRBV18	TRBJ1-3	CASSPVAHPGGGNTIYF	TGTGCCAGCTCACCCGTCGCGCATCCGGGAGGAGGAAACACCATATATTTT
few	.	TRBV12-3/TRBV12-4	TRBJ1-1	CASSLGGGTEAFF	TGTGCCAGCAGTTTAGGGGGTGGGACTGAAGCTTTCTTT
once	.	TRBV10-1	TRBJ2-7	CASSVLGYEQYF	TGCGCCAGCAGTGTTTTGGGGTACGAGCAGTACTTC
.	.	TRBV2	TRBJ1-2	CASSEGVRGEYGYTF	TGTGCCAGCAGTGAAGGGGTGCGAGGGGAATATGGCTACACCTTC
once	.	TRBV9	TRBJ1-3	CASSPKWSGNTIYF	TGTGCCAGCAGCCCTAAGTGGTCTGGAAACACCATATATTTT
few	TRBD1	TRBV4-3	TRBJ2-7	CASSQITGGEQYF	TGCGCCAGCAGCCAGATCACAGGGGGCGAGCAGTACTTC
.	.	TRBV1	TRBJ1-1	CTSSQETSGLPLNTEAFF	TGCACCAGCAGCCAAGAAACGTCAGGCCTTCCCCTAAACACTGAAGCTTTCTTT
.	TRBD2	TRBV27	TRBJ2-1	CASSESAGGLSEQFF	TGTGCCAGCAGTGAGTCAGCGGGGGGGCTAAGTGAGCAGTTCTTC
few	.	TRBV2	TRBJ1-5	CASRGRGGYSNQPQHF	TGTGCCAGCAGGGGGAGAGGCGGCTATAGCAATCAGCCCCAGCATTTT
.	.	TRBV5-4	TRBJ1-1	CASSPLQGMNTEAFF	TGTGCCAGCAGCCCTCTACAGGGCATGAACACTGAAGCTTTCTTT
.	.	TRBV6-5	TRBJ2-2	CASSYGWTGIGELFF	TGTGCCAGCAGTTACGGGTGGACGGGGATCGGGGAGCTGTTTTTT
few	.	TRBV29-1	TRBJ1-1	CSVEWYTEAFF	TGCAGCGTCGAATGGTACACTGAAGCTTTCTTT
.	.	TRBV6-1	TRBJ1-1	CASSEARVVNTEAFF	TGTGCCAGCAGTGAAGCTAGGGTTGTGAACACTGAAGCTTTCTTT
.	.	TRBV4-3	TRBJ1-2	CASSQDNGGNYGYTF	TGCGCCAGCAGCCAAGATAACGGGGGGAACTATGGCTACACCTTC
.	.	TRBV6-6	TRBJ2-1	CASSYPSSYNEQFF	TGTGCCAGCAGTTACCCCAGTTCCTACAATGAGCAGTTCTTC
.	.	TRBV5-6	TRBJ1-2	CASSLASGGAYGYTF	TGTGCCAGCAGCTTGGCCAGTGGGGGGGCCTATGGCTACACCTTC
.	.	TRBV20-1	TRBJ1-2	CSATGPYGYTF	TGCAGTGCAACAGGGCCCTATGGCTACACCTTC
few	TRBD1	TRBV12-3/TRBV12-4	TRBJ1-6	CASRDRAALHF	TGTGCCAGCAGGGACAGGGCGGCCCTCCACTTT
.	TRBD2	TRBV7-8	TRBJ2-5	CASSRTGGETQYF	TGTGCCAGCAGCCGGACCGGGGGGGAGACCCAGTACTTC
.	TRBD1	TRBV6-4	TRBJ2-3	CASSERTGGADTQYF	TGTGCCAGCAGTGAGAGGACAGGGGGCGCAGATACGCAGTATTTT
.	TRBD1	TRBV6-6	TRBJ1-5	CASSDTGGSNQPQHF	TGTGCCAGCAGTGACACAGGGGGCAGCAATCAGCCCCAGCATTTT
.	.	TRBV19	TRBJ2-5	CASRGGETQYF	TGTGCCAGTAGAGGGGGGGAGACCCAGTACTTC
.	.	TRBV7-8	TRBJ1-6	CASSLFQGNSPLHF	TGTGCCAGCAGCTTATTCCAGGGTAATTCACCCCTCCACTTT
.	.	TRBV15	TRBJ2-7	CATSRDQQGHYEQYF	TGTGCCACCAGCAGAGATCAGCAGGGACACTACGAGCAGTACTTC
.	.	TRBV5-1	TRBJ2-3	CASSYPRGGYGTDTQYF	TGCGCCAGCAGCTATCCGAGGGGGGGATACGGCACAGATACGCAGTATTTT
.	.	TRBV5-1	TRBJ1-3	CASSPGRAGNTIYF	TGCGCCAGCAGTCCGGGCAGGGCTGGAAACACCATATATTTT
.	TRBD2	TRBV11-3	TRBJ2-3	CASSLLAGSTDTQYF	TGTGCCAGCAGCTTACTAGCGGGGAGCACAGATACGCAGTATTTT
.	TRBD2	TRBV4-3	TRBJ2-4	CASSQTSGGDKNIQYF	TGCGCCAGCAGCCAAACTAGCGGGGGGGACAAAAACATTCAGTACTTC
.	.	TRBV10-1	TRBJ1-1	CASKALQVLNTEAFF	TGCGCCAGCAAAGCCCTACAGGTACTGAACACTGAAGCTTTCTTT
.	.	TRBV9	TRBJ1-1	CASSVGALPTEAFF	TGTGCCAGCAGCGTAGGGGCCTTACCCACTGAAGCTTTCTTT
.	TRBD1	TRBV5-1	TRBJ1-1	CASSLGTGNTEAFF	TGCGCCAGCAGCTTGGGGACAGGGAACACTGAAGCTTTCTTT
.	.	TRBV11-2	TRBJ1-2	CASSLNPGRMAGYTF	TGTGCCAGCAGCTTAAACCCAGGGAGGATGGCTGGCTACACCTTC
once	TRBD1	TRBV10-2	TRBJ2-1	CASSVGQGYNEQFF	TGCGCCAGCAGTGTGGGACAGGGGTACAATGAGCAGTTCTTC
.	.	TRBV11-2	TRBJ2-1	CASSVGTGRGDEQFF	TGTGCCAGCAGCGTTGGGACTGGCAGGGGCGATGAGCAGTTCTTC
.	.	TRBV19	TRBJ2-2	CASGPGGHSNTGELFF	TGTGCCAGTGGCCCCGGCGGACACTCGAACACCGGGGAGCTGTTTTTT
.	.	TRBV3-1/TRBV3-2	TRBJ2-2	CASSQVSSLGFGELFF	TGTGCCAGCAGCCAAGTCTCCTCTCTCGGGTTCGGGGAGCTGTTTTTT